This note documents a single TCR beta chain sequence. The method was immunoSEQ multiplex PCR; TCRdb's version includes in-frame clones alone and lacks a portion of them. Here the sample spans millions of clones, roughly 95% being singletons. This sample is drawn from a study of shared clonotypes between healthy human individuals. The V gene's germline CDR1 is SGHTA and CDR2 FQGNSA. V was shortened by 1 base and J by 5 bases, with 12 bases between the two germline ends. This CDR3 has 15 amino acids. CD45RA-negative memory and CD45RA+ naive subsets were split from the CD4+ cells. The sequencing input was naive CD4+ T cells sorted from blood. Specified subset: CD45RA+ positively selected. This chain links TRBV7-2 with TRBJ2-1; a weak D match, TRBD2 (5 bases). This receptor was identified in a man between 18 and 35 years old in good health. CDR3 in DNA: TGTGCCAGCAGCTTAGATCCAGCGGCTCACAATGAGCAGTTCTTC. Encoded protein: CASSLDPAAHNEQFF.